One and the same sample provided the 21 T cell receptor beta chains below, sequenced in a study of blood T cells in healthy people across ages. A second PCR of 7 to 11 cycles used a sample-barcoded 5' primer and a J-beta primer mix. TCRdb itself ran the 5' RACE reads through MiXCR, one entry per CDR3 protein. The table lists about 1.8 million distinct CDR3 sequences, around half of them singletons, with less than 2.5% in the top ten. Sample: blood. The receptors were gathered from a woman in her forties in good health.

The V call is TRBV3-1, the J call TRBJ2-4; TRBD2 matches at 10 bases. Germline V gene lookup returns CDR1 LGHDT and CDR2 YNNKEL (reference sequence). The CDR3 length is 16 residues. The J segment lost 2 bases and the V segment lost 2 bases, leaving 3 bases of the junction unmatched. The CDR3 DNA is TGTGCCAGCAGCCAAAGCGGGGGGGCCTCCAAAAACATTCAGTACTTC. As protein: CASSQSGGASKNIQYF.

This CDR3 is CASSYSHATNEKLFF. DNA of the CDR3: TGTGCCAGCAGTTACTCTCATGCAACTAATGAAAAACTGTTTTTT. This rearrangement joins TRBV6-5 to TRBJ1-4; D not resolved. V gave up 0 bases and J gave up 0 bases, with 5 bases separating them. This CDR3 has 15 residues. CDR1 and CDR2 from the germline V gene are MNHEY and SVGAGI.

The sample holds a few counts of this clonotype. The chain combines TRBV15 with TRBJ2-7; 8 positions match TRBD1. The V segment lost 4 bases and the J segment 2 bases; nucleotides outside the gene matches: 10. This CDR3 spans 16 amino acids. CDR1 is LNHNV, CDR2 YYDKDF, per germline (reference sequence). CDR3 DNA sequence: TGTGCCACCAGCAAAGACCGACAGGGGTGGGCCTACGAGCAGTACTTC. As protein: CATSKDRQGWAYEQYF.

CDR3 in amino acids: CASSLYEKNIQYF. CDR3 nucleotide sequence: TGTGCCAGCAGCTTATATGAGAAAAACATTCAGTACTTC. The V gene is TRBV7-2, the J gene TRBJ2-4; D gene unclear. V lost 2 bases and J 4 bases, leaving 6 bases between the germline ends. The CDR3 contains 13 residues. Germline V gene sequence: CDR1 SGHTA, CDR2 FQGNSA.

The V call is TRBV7-2, the J call TRBJ2-3; D might be TRBD2 (7 bases). There are 16 residues in the CDR3. The V gene lost 5 bases and the J gene lost 2 bases, with 17 bases spanning the gap. Germline CDR1 SGHTA, CDR2 FQGNSA. CDR3 nucleotide sequence: TGTGCCAGCAGCCCCCAGAGGGGGGGCCCCACAGATACGCAGTATTTT. It translates to CASSPQRGGPTDTQYF.

In this sample, this clonotype turned up a few times. The J gene is TRBJ1-2, the V gene TRBV9, with D hard to call. V lost 4 bases to trimming and J lost 8 bases, with 12 bases between them. Germline CDR1 is SGDLS and CDR2 is YYNGEE. The CDR3 is made up of 12 amino acids. The CDR3 DNA sequence: TGTGCCAGCAGCTCCGACACTCGGGGCTACACCTTC. Translation gives CASSSDTRGYTF.

The genes are TRBV20-1 and TRBJ2-1, with 7 bases aligning to TRBD1. Losses at the gene ends were 6 bases for V and 0 bases for J; bases not matched to a gene: 11. This CDR3 spans 16 amino acids. Germline V gene lookup returns CDR1 DFQATT and CDR2 SNEGSKA (reference sequence). CDR3 residues: CSATYRGPSSYNEQFF. Here the CDR3 DNA reads TGCAGTGCAACCTACAGGGGTCCGAGCTCCTACAATGAGCAGTTCTTC.

The table lists this clonotype with a few counts. V usage is TRBV10-2 and J usage is TRBJ2-7; D might be TRBD1 (6 bases). Germline loops: CDR1 WSHSY, CDR2 SAAADI. Between the trimmed V and J ends, which lost 5 bases and 3 bases, there was a span of 8 bases. This CDR3 is built from 12 residues. CDR3 sequence: CASSNRVYEQYF. The CDR3 region has the DNA TGCGCCAGCAGTAACAGGGTCTACGAGCAGTACTTC.

The chain is built from TRBV15 and TRBJ1-4; D might be TRBD1 (5 bases). V dropped 0 bases and J dropped 6 bases, with 17 bases sitting between them. The CDR3 runs 17 residues. CDR1 is LNHNV, CDR2 YYDKDF, per germline (reference sequence). The CDR3 is CATSRDHDSRDDEKLFF. The CDR3 DNA reads as TGTGCCACCAGCAGAGATCACGACAGCCGCGACGATGAAAAACTGTTTTTT.

V usage is TRBV4-2 and J usage is TRBJ2-3; 12 nucleotides agree with TRBD2. Germline V gene sequence: CDR1 LGHNA, CDR2 YNFKEQ. The CDR3 consists of 19 residues. Trimming removed 0 bases from V and 6 bases from J; junction bases left unmatched: 13. CDR3 amino acids: CASSQDRASGGESVDTQYF. The DNA for the CDR3 is TGTGCCAGCAGCCAAGATAGGGCTAGCGGGGGGGAAAGTGTGGATACGCAGTATTTT.

The chain links TRBV7-2 to TRBJ2-1; possible D gene TRBD2, 5 bases. The V gene lost 1 base and the J gene lost 4 bases, with 14 bases spanning the gap. The CDR3 has 16 residues. Germline loops: CDR1 SGHTA, CDR2 FQGNSA. The CDR3 nucleotides are TGTGCCAGCAGCTTAGGATGGAGGCCTTCATACAATGAGCAGTTCTTC. Protein product: CASSLGWRPSYNEQFF.

J is TRBJ2-1 and V is TRBV3-1; the D gene could be TRBD1 or TRBD2 (7 bases each). Germline values: CDR1 LGHDT, CDR2 YNNKEL (reference sequence). V was pared by 2 bases and J by 6 bases, with 17 bases between. The CDR3 contains 16 residues. CDR3 coding DNA: TGTGCCAGCAGCCAATCCCCAGGGGGGGCTCCCAATGAGCAGTTCTTC. It is translated as CASSQSPGGAPNEQFF.

This clonotype has just a few counts. V and J are TRBV24-1 and TRBJ2-5; D might be TRBD1 (5 bases). V was clipped by 3 bases and J by 10 bases, with 17 bases between them. This CDR3 has 14 residues. Germline V lookup: CDR1 KGHDR, CDR2 SFDVKD. The CDR3 DNA sequence: TGTGCCACCAGTGATCCCCCGCTCGTTCAGGGCCAGTACTTC. It encodes CATSDPPLVQGQYF.

This chain connects TRBV5-1 to TRBJ2-1; D may be TRBD1 (6 bases). The CDR3 consists of 16 residues. Deletions cut 1 base from V and 7 bases from J, with 18 bases between. Germline loops: CDR1 SGHRS, CDR2 YFSETQ. CDR3 loop: CASSLLAHQGSNEQFF. CDR3 coding DNA: TGCGCCAGCAGCTTGCTCGCCCACCAGGGGTCAAATGAGCAGTTCTTC.

This chain joins TRBV28 and TRBJ2-1; the match to TRBD1 covers 7 bases. The length of the CDR3 is 15 residues. Germline assignment: CDR1 MDHEN and CDR2 SYDVKM. Trimming cost V 3 bases and J 5 bases; bases outside gene matches: 7. The CDR3 is CASSFSGTENNEQFF. CDR3 bases: TGTGCCAGCAGTTTCTCCGGGACAGAAAACAATGAGCAGTTCTTC.

This clonotype was detected only once. The chain combines TRBV6-5 with TRBJ1-5; 9 nucleotides line up with TRBD1. The trim removed 5 bases at V and 6 bases at J, leaving 8 bases unmatched. Germline loops: CDR1 MNHEY, CDR2 SVGAGI. This CDR3 spans 15 amino acids. The chain's CDR3 is CASSITGGASQPQHF. CDR3 in DNA: TGTGCCAGCAGTATTACAGGGGGCGCCTCTCAGCCCCAGCATTTT.

V gene TRBV9 combines with J gene TRBJ1-5; D may be TRBD1 (5 bases). The CDR3 is 15 residues long. Germline-derived CDR1 and CDR2 are SGDLS and YYNGEE. Trimming removed 3 bases from V and 3 bases from J, with 13 bases in between. CDR3 sequence (DNA): TGTGCCAGCAGCGAGGACATCGGCTACAATCAGCCCCAGCATTTT. Amino acids: CASSEDIGYNQPQHF.

The chain recombines TRBV5-6 with TRBJ2-5, with 7 bases that match TRBD1. The J segment lost 6 bases and the V segment lost 4 bases, leaving 18 bases of the junction unmatched. This CDR3 region has 17 residues. Germline lookup yields CDR1 SGHDT and CDR2 YYEEEE. CDR3 coding DNA: TGTGCCAGCAGCCTCGTGGGGACAGAGGGCGTATCAAAGACCCAGTACTTC. Protein sequence: CASSLVGTEGVSKTQYF.

This clonotype was detected only a few times. The chain links TRBV29-1 to TRBJ1-1; D gene uncertain. The CDR3 runs to 12 residues. Trimming took 7 bases from V and 0 from J, leaving 9 bases between them. CDR1 and CDR2 (germline): SQVTM, ANQGSEA. The CDR3 DNA reads TGCAGCGCAAAGGTCGTGAACACTGAAGCTTTCTTT. It specifies CSAKVVNTEAFF. Using reference TRBV29-1 and TRBJ1-1 for the parts outside the CDR3, the full variable domain is SAVISQKPSRDICQRGTSLTIQCQVDSQVTMMFWYRQQPGQSLTLIATANQGSEATYESGFVIDKFPISRPNLTFSTLTVSNMSPEDSSIYLCSAKVVNTEAFFGQGTRLTVV.

This clonotype showed up just once. The chain couples TRBV2 to TRBJ1-4; TRBD1 might be the D (5 bases). This CDR3 is built from 16 residues. Trimming removed 6 bases from V and 6 bases from J, with 20 bases in between. From germline, CDR1 is SNHLY and CDR2 FYNNEI. CDR3 bases: TGTGCCAGCAGGAAACTATCAGGGAACCGGGATGAAAAACTGTTTTTT. Translating it yields CASRKLSGNRDEKLFF.

The chain combines TRBV2 with TRBJ2-1, with D uncertain. The V gene's germline CDR1 is SNHLY and CDR2 FYNNEI. CDR3 size: 12 residues. V was cut by 0 bases and J by 8 bases, with 5 bases left in between. CDR3 nucleotides: TGTGCCAGCAGTGAAGCGGCGGATGAGCAGTTCTTC. It codes for CASSEAADEQFF.